This T cell receptor beta chain was identified during a study of blood T cell repertoires in COVID-19. Only in-frame clones appear in the TCRdb table, and some are missing; sequencing was by immunoSEQ multiplex PCR. The repertoire consists of roughly 160,000 clones, with more than 90% occurring once and the leading ten covering approximately 0.5%. Trimming at V came to 2 bases and at J to 4 bases, leaving 10 bases not matched to a gene. Germline-derived CDR1 and CDR2 are GTSNPN and SVGIG (reference sequence). The CDR3 loop spans 17 amino acids. Sequences were obtained from peripheral blood. The chain carries TRBV30 and TRBJ2-1; 11 bases fit TRBD2. The sequence was obtained from a man aged 50-59 years with acute or convalescent COVID-19. The CDR3 spells CAWSRLTGTSGYNEQFF. CDR3 bases: TGTGCCTGGAGTAGATTAACCGGGACTAGCGGATACAATGAGCAGTTCTTC.